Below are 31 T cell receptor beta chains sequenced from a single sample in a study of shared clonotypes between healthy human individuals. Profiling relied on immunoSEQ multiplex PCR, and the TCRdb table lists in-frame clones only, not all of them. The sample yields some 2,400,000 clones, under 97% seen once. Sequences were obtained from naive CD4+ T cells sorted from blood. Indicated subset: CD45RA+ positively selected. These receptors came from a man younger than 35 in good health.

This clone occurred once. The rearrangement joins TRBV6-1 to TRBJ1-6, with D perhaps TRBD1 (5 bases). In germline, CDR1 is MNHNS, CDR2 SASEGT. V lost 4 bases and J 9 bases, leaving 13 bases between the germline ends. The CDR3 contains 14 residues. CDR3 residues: CASSGAPGVSPLHF. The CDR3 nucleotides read TGTGCCAGCAGTGGGGCCCCGGGGGTTTCACCCCTCCACTTT.

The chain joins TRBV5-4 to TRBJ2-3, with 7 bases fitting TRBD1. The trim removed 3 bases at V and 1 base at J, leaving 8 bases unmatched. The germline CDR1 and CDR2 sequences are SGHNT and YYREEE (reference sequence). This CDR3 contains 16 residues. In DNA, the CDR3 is TGTGCCAGCAGCTCGAAAACAGGGGTCGGCACAGATACGCAGTATTTT. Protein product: CASSSKTGVGTDTQYF.

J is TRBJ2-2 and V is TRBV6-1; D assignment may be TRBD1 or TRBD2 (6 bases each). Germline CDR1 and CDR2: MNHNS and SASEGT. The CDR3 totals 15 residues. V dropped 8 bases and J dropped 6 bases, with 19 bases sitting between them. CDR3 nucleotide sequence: TGTGCCAGCGAACTCAGGGGAGCGGGTCCCGGGGAGCTGTTTTTT. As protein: CASELRGAGPGELFF.

The DNA of the CDR3 is TGTGCCAGCAGCTCAGACTTAAATCAGCCCCAGCATTTT. This sequence encodes CASSSDLNQPQHF. The chain has TRBV11-2 and TRBJ1-5; no definite D call. Germline CDR1 is SGHAT and CDR2 is FQNNGV. V was pared by 4 bases and J by 4 bases, with 8 bases between. This CDR3 contains 13 residues.

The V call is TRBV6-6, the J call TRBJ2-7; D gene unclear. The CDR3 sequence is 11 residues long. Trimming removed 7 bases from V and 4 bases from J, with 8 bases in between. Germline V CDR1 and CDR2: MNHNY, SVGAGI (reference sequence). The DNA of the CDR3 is TGTGCCAGCACTCAAAATTACGAGCAGTACTTC. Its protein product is CASTQNYEQYF.

Written as DNA, the CDR3 is TGTGCCAGCAGTCCCGGGACTAGCGGGAACACCGGGGAGCTGTTTTTT. It translates to CASSPGTSGNTGELFF. This sequence joins TRBV6-6 and TRBJ2-2; 11 bases match TRBD2. V lost 5 bases, J lost 1 base, and 3 bases stayed unmatched. Germline V lookup: CDR1 MNHNY, CDR2 SVGAGI (reference sequence). The CDR3 runs to 16 residues.

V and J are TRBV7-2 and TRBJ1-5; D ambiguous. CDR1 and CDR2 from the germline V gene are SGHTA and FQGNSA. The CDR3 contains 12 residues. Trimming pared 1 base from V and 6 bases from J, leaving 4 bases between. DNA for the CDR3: TGTGCCAGCAGCTTAGGTAGTCAGCCCCAGCATTTT. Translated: CASSLGSQPQHF.

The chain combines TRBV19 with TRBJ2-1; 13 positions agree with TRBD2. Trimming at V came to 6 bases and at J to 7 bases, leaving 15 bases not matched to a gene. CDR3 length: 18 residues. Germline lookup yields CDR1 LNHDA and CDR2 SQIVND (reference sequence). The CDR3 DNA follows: TGTGCCAGTAGACGGTCGGGACTAGCGGGAAATGCCAGAAATGAGCAGTTCTTC. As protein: CASRRSGLAGNARNEQFF.

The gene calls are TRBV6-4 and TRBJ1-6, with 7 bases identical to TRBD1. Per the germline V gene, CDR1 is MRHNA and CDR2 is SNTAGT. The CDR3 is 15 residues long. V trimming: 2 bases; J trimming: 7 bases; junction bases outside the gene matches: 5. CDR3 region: CASSDQGGGNSPLHF. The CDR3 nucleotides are TGTGCCAGCAGTGACCAAGGGGGCGGGAATTCACCCCTCCACTTT.

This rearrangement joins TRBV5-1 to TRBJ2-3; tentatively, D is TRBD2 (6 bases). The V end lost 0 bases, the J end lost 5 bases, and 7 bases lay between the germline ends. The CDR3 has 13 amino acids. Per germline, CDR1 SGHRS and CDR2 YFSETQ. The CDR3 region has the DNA TGCGCCAGCAGCTTGGGGAGGGAAGATACGCAGTATTTT. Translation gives CASSLGREDTQYF.

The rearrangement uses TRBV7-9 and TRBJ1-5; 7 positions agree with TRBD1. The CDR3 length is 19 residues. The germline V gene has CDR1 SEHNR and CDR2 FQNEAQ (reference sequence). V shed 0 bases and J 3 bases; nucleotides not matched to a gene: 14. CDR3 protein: CASSLAPGQLPLINQPQHF. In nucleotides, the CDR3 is TGTGCCAGCAGCTTAGCTCCGGGACAGTTGCCCCTTATCAATCAGCCCCAGCATTTT.

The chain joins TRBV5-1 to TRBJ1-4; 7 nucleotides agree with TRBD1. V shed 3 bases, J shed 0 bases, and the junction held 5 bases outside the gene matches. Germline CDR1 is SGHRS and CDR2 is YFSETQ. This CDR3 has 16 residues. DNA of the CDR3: TGCGCCAGCAGCTCGGAAACAGGGGCAACTAATGAAAAACTGTTTTTT. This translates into CASSSETGATNEKLFF.

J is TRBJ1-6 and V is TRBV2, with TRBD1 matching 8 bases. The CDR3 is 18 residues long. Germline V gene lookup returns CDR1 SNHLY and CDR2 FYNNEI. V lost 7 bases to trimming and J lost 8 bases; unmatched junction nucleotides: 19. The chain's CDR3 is CASTNARTGTGGDSPLHF. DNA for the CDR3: TGTGCCAGCACCAATGCCCGGACAGGGACTGGAGGAGATTCACCCCTCCACTTT.

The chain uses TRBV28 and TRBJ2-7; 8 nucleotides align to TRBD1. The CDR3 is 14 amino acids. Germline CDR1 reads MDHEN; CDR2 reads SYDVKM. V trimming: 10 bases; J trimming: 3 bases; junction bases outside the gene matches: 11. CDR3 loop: CATYSADRGYEQYF. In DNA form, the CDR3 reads TGTGCCACCTACTCCGCAGACAGGGGCTACGAGCAGTACTTC.

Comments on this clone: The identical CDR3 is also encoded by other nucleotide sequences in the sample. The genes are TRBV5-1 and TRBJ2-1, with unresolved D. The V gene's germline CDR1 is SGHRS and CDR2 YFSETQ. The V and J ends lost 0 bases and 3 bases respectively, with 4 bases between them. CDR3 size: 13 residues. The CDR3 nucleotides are TGCGCCAGCAGCTTGGGAAGCTACAATGAGCAGTTCTTC. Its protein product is CASSLGSYNEQFF.

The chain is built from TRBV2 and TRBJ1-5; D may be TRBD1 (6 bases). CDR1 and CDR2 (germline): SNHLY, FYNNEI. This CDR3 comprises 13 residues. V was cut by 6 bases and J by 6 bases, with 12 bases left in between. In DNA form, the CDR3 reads TGTGCCAGCAGGACAGGTGATAGTCAGCCCCAGCATTTT. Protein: CASRTGDSQPQHF.

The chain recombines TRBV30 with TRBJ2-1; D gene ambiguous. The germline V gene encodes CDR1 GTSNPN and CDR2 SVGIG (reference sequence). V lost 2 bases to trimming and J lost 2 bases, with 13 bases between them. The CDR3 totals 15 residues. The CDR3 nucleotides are TGTGCCTGGAGTAAAACTGGATCACCCTACAATGAGCAGTTCTTC. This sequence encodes CAWSKTGSPYNEQFF.

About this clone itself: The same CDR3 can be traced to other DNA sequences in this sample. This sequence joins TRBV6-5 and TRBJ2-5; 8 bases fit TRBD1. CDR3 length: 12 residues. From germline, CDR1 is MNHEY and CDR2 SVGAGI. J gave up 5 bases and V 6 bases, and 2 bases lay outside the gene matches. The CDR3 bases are TGTGCCAGCAGCAGGGGGCAGGAGACCCAGTACTTC. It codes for CASSRGQETQYF.

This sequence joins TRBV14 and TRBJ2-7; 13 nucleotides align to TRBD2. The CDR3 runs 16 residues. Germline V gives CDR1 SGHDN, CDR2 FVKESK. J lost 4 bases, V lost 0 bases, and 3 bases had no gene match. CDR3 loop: CASSQEGTSGKYEQYF. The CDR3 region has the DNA TGTGCCAGCAGCCAAGAGGGGACTAGCGGGAAGTACGAGCAGTACTTC.

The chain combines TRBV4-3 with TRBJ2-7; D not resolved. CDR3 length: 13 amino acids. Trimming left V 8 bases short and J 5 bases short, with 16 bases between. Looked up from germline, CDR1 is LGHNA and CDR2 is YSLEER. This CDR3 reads CASAKMVGNEQYF. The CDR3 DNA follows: TGCGCCAGCGCCAAGATGGTGGGGAACGAGCAGTACTTC.

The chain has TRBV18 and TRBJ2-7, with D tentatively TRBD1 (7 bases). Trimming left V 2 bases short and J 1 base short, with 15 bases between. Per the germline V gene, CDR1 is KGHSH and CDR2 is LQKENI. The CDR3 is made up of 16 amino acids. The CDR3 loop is CASSPGGGTASYEQYF. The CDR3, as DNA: TGTGCCAGCTCACCAGGGGGCGGGACAGCTTCCTACGAGCAGTACTTC.

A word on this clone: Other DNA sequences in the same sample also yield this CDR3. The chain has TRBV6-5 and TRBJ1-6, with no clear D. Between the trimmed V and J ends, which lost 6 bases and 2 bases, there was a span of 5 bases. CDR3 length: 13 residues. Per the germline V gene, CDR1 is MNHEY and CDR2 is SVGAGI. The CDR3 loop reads CASSRPYNSPLHF. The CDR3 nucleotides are TGTGCCAGCAGCCGTCCCTATAATTCACCCCTCCACTTT.

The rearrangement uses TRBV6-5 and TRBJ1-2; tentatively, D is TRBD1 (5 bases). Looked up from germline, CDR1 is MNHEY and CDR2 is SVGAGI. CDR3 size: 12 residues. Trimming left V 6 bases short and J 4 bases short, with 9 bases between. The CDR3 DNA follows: TGTGCCAGCAGCCCGGACACCTATGGCTACACCTTC. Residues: CASSPDTYGYTF.

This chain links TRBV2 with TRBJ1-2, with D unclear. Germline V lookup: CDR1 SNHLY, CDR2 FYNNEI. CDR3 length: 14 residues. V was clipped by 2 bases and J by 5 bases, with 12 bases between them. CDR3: CASSEIWQSYGYTF. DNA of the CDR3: TGTGCCAGCAGTGAAATTTGGCAGTCGTATGGCTACACCTTC.

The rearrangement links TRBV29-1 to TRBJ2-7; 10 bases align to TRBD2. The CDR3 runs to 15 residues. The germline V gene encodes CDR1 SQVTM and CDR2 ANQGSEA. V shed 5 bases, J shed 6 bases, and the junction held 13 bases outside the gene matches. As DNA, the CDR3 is TGCAGCGTTTCTACCCGACTAGCGGGCGGCCTCGAGCAGTACTTC. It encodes CSVSTRLAGGLEQYF.

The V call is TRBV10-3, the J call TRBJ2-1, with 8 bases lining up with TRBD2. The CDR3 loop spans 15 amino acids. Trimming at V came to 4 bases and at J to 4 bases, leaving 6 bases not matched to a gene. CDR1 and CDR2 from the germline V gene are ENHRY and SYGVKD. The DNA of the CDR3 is TGTGCCATCAGTGTCACTAGCGGATCATACAATGAGCAGTTCTTC. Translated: CAISVTSGSYNEQFF.

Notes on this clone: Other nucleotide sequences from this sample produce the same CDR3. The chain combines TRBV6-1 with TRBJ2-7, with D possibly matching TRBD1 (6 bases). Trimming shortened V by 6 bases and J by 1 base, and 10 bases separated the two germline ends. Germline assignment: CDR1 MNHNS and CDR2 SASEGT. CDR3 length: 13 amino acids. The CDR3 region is CASRTGVSYEQYF. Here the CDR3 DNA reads TGTGCCAGCAGGACAGGAGTTTCCTACGAGCAGTACTTC.

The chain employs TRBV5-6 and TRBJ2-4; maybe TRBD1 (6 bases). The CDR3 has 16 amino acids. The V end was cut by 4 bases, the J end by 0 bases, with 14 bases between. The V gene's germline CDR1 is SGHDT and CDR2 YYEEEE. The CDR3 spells CASSTDNRVAKNIQYF. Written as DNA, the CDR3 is TGTGCCAGCAGCACCGATAACAGGGTAGCCAAAAACATTCAGTACTTC.

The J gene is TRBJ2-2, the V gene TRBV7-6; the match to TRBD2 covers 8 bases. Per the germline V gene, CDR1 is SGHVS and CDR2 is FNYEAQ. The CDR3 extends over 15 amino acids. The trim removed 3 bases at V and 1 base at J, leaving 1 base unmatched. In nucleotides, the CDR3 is TGTGCCAGCAGCTTTACTAGCGGGAACACCGGGGAGCTGTTTTTT. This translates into CASSFTSGNTGELFF.

The CDR3 nucleotides are TGTGCCAGTAGTACTTACACCGATAGCAATCAGCCCCAGCATTTT. Amino acid sequence: CASSTYTDSNQPQHF. The chain links TRBV19 to TRBJ1-5; D is ambiguous. This CDR3 has 15 residues. V dropped 4 bases and J dropped 0 bases, with 10 bases sitting between them. Germline V lookup: CDR1 LNHDA, CDR2 SQIVND (reference sequence).

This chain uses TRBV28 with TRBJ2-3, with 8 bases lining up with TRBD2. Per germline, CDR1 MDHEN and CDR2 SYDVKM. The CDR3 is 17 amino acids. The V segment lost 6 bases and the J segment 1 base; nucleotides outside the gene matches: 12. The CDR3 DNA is TGTGCCAGCAGCCAAACACCGGGACTAGGGCGCACAGATACGCAGTATTTT. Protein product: CASSQTPGLGRTDTQYF.